This T cell receptor (beta chain) was recovered during a study of beta chain bispecific antibodies for T cell cancers. Broader study findings: The anti-TRBV5-5 antibody also binds TRBV5-6, a similar gene. Most targeted TRBV signal came from the leukemia cell line cells, not normal T cells.

Expansion lasted 2 to 4 days, with either anti-CD3 antibody OKT3 or CD3/CD28 beads. This clonotype was seen ten or more times. Antigen specificity is unknown. Losses at the gene ends were 6 bases for V and 6 bases for J; bases not matched to a gene: 20. The CDR3 has 18 amino acids. Germline V gene sequence: CDR1 LNHNV, CDR2 YYDKDF (reference sequence). Unique molecular identifier barcodes measured each clonotype's abundance. Via MiXCR, TCRdb re-called the 5' RACE reads, giving one row per CDR3 protein. The data show some 9,000 distinct CDR3 sequences, 2% to 2.5% seen once. Material: T cells from a healthy donor cultured with Jurkat leukemia cells, obtained from a culture containing an anti-CD19 bispecific antibody. The source is a human donor in good health. Some clones in this sample may be carry-over from other donors' samples. The chain couples TRBV15 to TRBJ2-1; 7 bases are a match to TRBD1. In nucleotides, the CDR3 is TGTGCCACCAGGGAGAGGGGATCCGGACAGGCCAAGGGCAATGAGCAGTTCTTC. Translating gives CATRERGSGQAKGNEQFF.